The 8 T cell receptor beta chains reported below all come from one sample, sequenced in a study of T-cell memory formation after mild COVID-19 (dated by TCRdb to about 2021). Library preparation was by 5' RACE. For sequencing, an Illumina NovaSeq 6000 was employed. The public reads were reanalyzed by TCRdb: fastp trimming at Q25, MiXCR alignment, in-frame beta chains only. When rows share a CDR3 protein, they turn into one entry using the most common DNA and genes. The sample records hundreds of thousands of distinct CDR3 sequences, 25% to 30% of which are singletons. The ten top clones hold approximately 13% of the sample. Sequencing was carried out using PBMCs or a T cell subset sorted from them (not recorded which). The receptors shown here come from an adult woman who had mild COVID-19 (a few samples of this study predate the infection). The sample titles of this study are shuffled in the database, so cell type and time point are left out; the donor was told from shared clones.

This clonotype was seen a few times. The chain has TRBV5-1 and TRBJ1-1; D call uncertain. Germline CDR1 reads SGHRS; CDR2 reads YFSETQ. This CDR3 has 13 residues. The V end was cut by 0 bases, the J end by 10 bases, with 13 bases between. The chain's CDR3 is CASSLAREARAFF. DNA for the CDR3: TGCGCCAGCAGCTTGGCCCGGGAGGCGCGAGCTTTCTTT. Full variable domain (outside the CDR3, taken from reference TRBV5-1 and TRBJ1-1): KAGVTQTPRYLIKTRGQQVTLSCSPISGHRSVSWYQQTPGQGLQFLFEYFSETQRNKGNFPGRFSGRQFSNSRSEMNVSTLELGDSALYLCASSLAREARAFFGQGTRLTVV.

The chain links TRBV15 to TRBJ2-1; D gene uncertain. The CDR3 loop spans 15 amino acids. V was pared by 7 bases and J by 2 bases, with 15 bases between. Germline CDR1 and CDR2: LNHNV and YYDKDF (reference sequence). The CDR3 DNA reads TGTGCCACCACTAGGAACCCGGGTACCTACAATGAGCAGTTCTTC. It specifies CATTRNPGTYNEQFF.

The V call is TRBV25-1, the J call TRBJ2-6; TRBD1 agrees at 8 bases. With V trimmed by 5 bases and J by 0 bases, 6 bases remained unmatched. From germline, CDR1 is MGHDK and CDR2 SYGVNS. The CDR3 spans 17 residues. As DNA, the CDR3 is TGTGCCAGCAGTCGGGCAGGGGGCACCTCTGGGGCCAACGTCCTGACTTTC. Protein: CASSRAGGTSGANVLTF.

The gene calls are TRBV3-1 and TRBJ2-3; the D gene is possibly TRBD2 (6 bases). The length of the CDR3 is 16 residues. The V and J ends lost 0 bases and 3 bases respectively, with 13 bases between them. CDR1 is LGHDT and CDR2 is YNNKEL in the germline V gene (reference sequence). In DNA, the CDR3 is TGTGCCAGCAGCCAAGATAGCCCTAGCGCGACAGATACGCAGTATTTT. It yields the protein CASSQDSPSATDTQYF.

This clonotype was found a few times. The rearrangement uses TRBV4-1 and TRBJ2-7; 9 bases fit TRBD1. J gave up 0 bases and V 1 base, and 4 bases lay outside the gene matches. CDR1 MGHRA and CDR2 YSYEKL come from the germline V gene. This CDR3 comprises 16 residues. The CDR3, as DNA: TGCGCCAGCAGCCAAGGGCGACAGGGGGACTCCTACGAGCAGTACTTC. Protein: CASSQGRQGDSYEQYF.

This clonotype was counted a single time. The gene calls are TRBV24-1 and TRBJ2-5; 12 positions agree with TRBD1. Trimming cost V 3 bases and J 5 bases; bases outside gene matches: 9. Germline CDR1 and CDR2: KGHDR and SFDVKD. The CDR3 has 17 residues. This CDR3 reads CATSDPLGDRGQETQYF. DNA for the CDR3: TGTGCCACCAGTGATCCCTTGGGGGACAGGGGGCAGGAGACCCAGTACTTC.

This clonotype was detected only a few times. The chain employs TRBV5-1 and TRBJ2-5; D unresolved. Germline values: CDR1 SGHRS, CDR2 YFSETQ. Trimming shortened V by 3 bases and J by 5 bases, and 11 bases separated the two germline ends. The length of the CDR3 is 13 residues. The CDR3 protein is CASSSTIGETQYF. The DNA for the CDR3 is TGCGCCAGCAGCTCAACGATTGGGGAGACCCAGTACTTC.

The CDR3 loop is CATSRDRLGGTYEQYF. As DNA, the CDR3 is TGTGCCACCAGCAGAGATCGTCTTGGGGGGACCTACGAGCAGTACTTC. The chain has TRBV15 and TRBJ2-7, with D perhaps matching TRBD2 (6 bases). Germline-derived CDR1 and CDR2 are LNHNV and YYDKDF (reference sequence). The CDR3 loop spans 16 amino acids. V shed 0 bases and J shed 2 bases, with 14 bases lying between them.